Listed below are T cell receptor beta chains from one sample, sequenced in a study of tumor-infiltrating lymphocytes in localized non-small cell lung cancer. Here immunoSEQ multiplex PCR was the method, and the copy in TCRdb shows in-frame clones only, minus some. The sample has approximately 13,000 clones; roughly 75% are singletons. The sample was lung tumor tissue. These receptors were taken from a human donor with non-small cell lung cancer. The CDR3 runs from the conserved cysteine through the conserved F or W. Each record gives: CDR3 DNA, CDR3 protein, clone size, V gene, D gene, J gene. A D gene is named only where the DNA matches it firmly. The listing skips clone size in some rows; elsewhere it reads once, few, many or a size class.

TGTGCCAGTAAGACAGAGAGCGTTACCGGGGAGCTGTTTTTT CASKTESVTGELFF . TRBV19 . TRBJ2-2
TGTGCCAGCAGTTTTAAGTTCGGGGTGGCTACCTACGAGCAGTACTTC CASSFKFGVATYEQYF . TRBV28 . TRBJ2-7
TGTGCCAGCAGCCCGGCGGGCACAGATACGCAGTATTTT CASSPAGTDTQYF . TRBV5-4 . TRBJ2-3
TGTGCCAGCAGCTTACCAGGACAGGACCGCTATGGCTACACCTTC CASSLPGQDRYGYTF . TRBV7-2 TRBD1 TRBJ1-2
TGTGCCAGCTCTCCGGTCGAGAAAGAGACCCAGTACTTC CASSPVEKETQYF . TRBV18 . TRBJ2-5
TGTGCCAGCAGCCCAAGGGGACAGGGTAGGAATGAGCAGTTCTTC CASSPRGQGRNEQFF once TRBV27 TRBD1 TRBJ2-1
TGTGCCAGCACCTCGAGCGGGAGAGGCAGAGAGACCCAGTACTTC CASTSSGRGRETQYF once TRBV2 TRBD2 TRBJ2-5
TGCGCCAGCAGCTTGGGGGACAGGGTAAATGAGCAGTTCTTC CASSLGDRVNEQFF once TRBV5-1 TRBD1 TRBJ2-1
TGTGCCAGCAAGTCGGCTAGCGGGAACACAGATACGCAGTATTTT CASKSASGNTDTQYF . TRBV6-5 TRBD2 TRBJ2-3
TGTGCCAGCAGTGTAAATCAGGGTTTTACTGAAGCTTTCTTT CASSVNQGFTEAFF . TRBV28 . TRBJ1-1
TGTGCCAGCAGCTTGTGGGGACAGGGGGGAGGCACCGGGGAGCTGTTTTTT CASSLWGQGGGTGELFF few TRBV5-4 TRBD1 TRBJ2-2
TGTGCCAGCAGCCAATCCTGGACTAGTTCCTACGAGCAGTACTTC CASSQSWTSSYEQYF . TRBV16 TRBD2 TRBJ2-7
TGTGCCAGCAGTCCGAGGACTAGTGGCGGCGAGCAGTACTTC CASSPRTSGGEQYF . TRBV27 TRBD2 TRBJ2-7
TGCGCCAGCAGCCAAGAGCGGATCGGGGCAGGGGTCGGTCAGCCCCAGCATTTT CASSQERIGAGVGQPQHF few TRBV4-1 . TRBJ1-5
TGTGCCAGCAGCTCAACGACAGGGATGGGCACTGAAGCTTTCTTT CASSSTTGMGTEAFF . TRBV11-2 TRBD1 TRBJ1-1
TGTGCCAGCAGCCCTACTAGCGGGAGGGTCTTAAGCACAGATACGCAGTATTTT CASSPTSGRVLSTDTQYF . TRBV9 TRBD2 TRBJ2-3
TGTGCCAGCAGCGGCTCGGAGGAGGTCACTGAAGCTTTCTTT CASSGSEEVTEAFF . TRBV13 . TRBJ1-1
TGTGCCAGCTCACCACGGGCAGGGGAGGACTACACCTTC CASSPRAGEDYTF once TRBV18 . TRBJ1-2
TGTGCCAGCACCCCGGGACAGGTGAACACCGGGGAGCTGTTTTTT CASTPGQVNTGELFF . TRBV7-3 TRBD1 TRBJ2-2
TGTGCCAGCAGTGATTTAGTCCAGACGGGAGAGCAGTACTTC CASSDLVQTGEQYF . TRBV2 . TRBJ2-7
TGCGCCAGCAGCCAAGACGGGGGGATTGGGAATCAGCCCCAGCATTTT CASSQDGGIGNQPQHF . TRBV4-1 . TRBJ1-5
TGTGCCAGCAGTCCTCGACTAGCGGGAAGTGGCGCAGATACGCAGTATTTT CASSPRLAGSGADTQYF . TRBV28 TRBD2 TRBJ2-3
TGTGCCAGCAGCTTAGGCGGGACTAGCGGAGCATACAATGAGCAGTTCTTC CASSLGGTSGAYNEQFF few TRBV11-3 TRBD2 TRBJ2-1
TGTGCCTCCGGGACAGGGAACTATGGCTACACCTTC CASGTGNYGYTF . TRBV5-4 TRBD1 TRBJ1-2
TGTGCCAGCAGCTTAGGGAGGGGAAGGAACTATGGCTACACCTTC CASSLGRGRNYGYTF . TRBV7-2 . TRBJ1-2
TGTGCCAGCAGTTTAATGGGGTCGGTGACTAGCGGGAGTGTCGCGGCGACCCAGTACTTC CASSLMGSVTSGSVAATQYF . TRBV27 TRBD2 TRBJ2-5
TGCAGCGTTGTTGCGTGGACCGGGGAGCTGTTTTTT CSVVAWTGELFF . TRBV29-1 . TRBJ2-2
TGTGCTAGCAGCCACCCGGGGTCGGACGAGCAGTACTTC CASSHPGSDEQYF . TRBV7-7 . TRBJ2-7
TGTGCCAGTAGTATGGGGGGACACCGGACCGGTGGCTACACCTTC CASSMGGHRTGGYTF . TRBV19 . TRBJ1-2
TGCAGCACCGAGGGTAACTATGGCTACACCTTC CSTEGNYGYTF few TRBV29-1 . TRBJ1-2
TGTGCCAGCAGCCCTAGACAGGGGGCTTATCAGCCCCAGCATTTT CASSPRQGAYQPQHF . TRBV6-5 TRBD1 TRBJ1-5
TGTGCCAGCAGGGACAGGGTGGGCGAAGAGACCCAGTACTTC CASRDRVGEETQYF . TRBV5-5 TRBD1 TRBJ2-5
TGTGCCAGCAGCTTCGCAGGGTTTTCCTACGAGCAGTACTTC CASSFAGFSYEQYF few TRBV11-2 . TRBJ2-7
TGTGCCAGCGGACCGACTAGCGGGGGCTTCAGTACGCAGTATTTT CASGPTSGGFSTQYF . TRBV27 TRBD2 TRBJ2-3
TGTGCTAGTGGTTTGGCTACAGGGGCCCACTACAATGAGCAGTTCTTC CASGLATGAHYNEQFF . TRBV12-5 TRBD1 TRBJ2-1
TGCGCCAGCAGCTTTGCCGGCGGGGGGCCGAACACCGGGGAGCTGTTTTTT CASSFAGGGPNTGELFF . TRBV5-1 TRBD2 TRBJ2-2
TGCAGTGCTAGAGTTGGCGAGCAGTACTTC CSARVGEQYF . TRBV20-1 . TRBJ2-7
TGTGCCAGCAGCAAGGCCTTGCTCTTACAGGGAGGCTATGGCTACACCTTC CASSKALLLQGGYGYTF few TRBV7-2 . TRBJ1-2
TGTGCCAGCAACTGGGACAGCCTGAACACTGAAGCTTTCTTT CASNWDSLNTEAFF . TRBV6-5 TRBD1 TRBJ1-1
TGTGCCAGCTCACAAAGCCAGGAGCAGTACTTC CASSQSQEQYF . TRBV18 . TRBJ2-7
TGTGCCAGCATGGCGGGAGACTCAGATACGCAGTATTTT CASMAGDSDTQYF few TRBV28 TRBD2 TRBJ2-3
TGTGCCAGCAGTTCCTCCGGGACAGGGCGGGATGAGCAGTTCTTC CASSSSGTGRDEQFF . TRBV28 TRBD1 TRBJ2-1
TGTGCCAGCAGCACCGGACAGGGCAATGAGCAGTTCTTC CASSTGQGNEQFF once TRBV7-7 TRBD1 TRBJ2-1
TGCAGTGCCCGAGGGGGCTACACCTTC CSARGGYTF . TRBV20-1 . TRBJ1-2
TGTGCCAGCTCACCGGGAAGGGCGGTCTATGGCTACACCTTC CASSPGRAVYGYTF . TRBV18 . TRBJ1-2
TGCAGCGTTGAACCAGGTACCGGGGAGAACACCGGGGAGCTGTTTTTT CSVEPGTGENTGELFF . TRBV29-1 . TRBJ2-2
TGTGCCAGCAGTGCGGGCGGGGGCTATGGCTACACCTTC CASSAGGGYGYTF . TRBV6-4 . TRBJ1-2
TGTGCCAGCAGTTTTGGGGCAGCTCGCAGAAACGCTGAAGCTTTCTTT CASSFGAARRNAEAFF . TRBV27 . TRBJ1-1
TGTGCCAGCAGCCCCAGCCGGGCCACTGAAGCTTTCTTT CASSPSRATEAFF . TRBV7-9 . TRBJ1-1
TGTGCCTGGAGTAGCGGGAGTCGGAATGAGCAGTTCTTC CAWSSGSRNEQFF . TRBV30 TRBD2 TRBJ2-1